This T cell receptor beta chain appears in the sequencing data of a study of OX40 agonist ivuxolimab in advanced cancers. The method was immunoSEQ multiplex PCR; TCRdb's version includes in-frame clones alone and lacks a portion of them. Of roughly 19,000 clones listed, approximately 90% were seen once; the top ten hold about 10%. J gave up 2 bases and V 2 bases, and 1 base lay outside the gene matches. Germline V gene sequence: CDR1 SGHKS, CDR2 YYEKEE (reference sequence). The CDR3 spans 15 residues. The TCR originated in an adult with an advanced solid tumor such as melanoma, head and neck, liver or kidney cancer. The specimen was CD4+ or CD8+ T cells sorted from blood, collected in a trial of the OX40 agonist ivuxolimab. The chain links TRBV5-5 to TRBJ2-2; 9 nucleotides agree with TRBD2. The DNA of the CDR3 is TGTGCCAGCAGCTTAGCGGGAGGAAACACCGGGGAGCTGTTTTTT. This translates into CASSLAGGNTGELFF. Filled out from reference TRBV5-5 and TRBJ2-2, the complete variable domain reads DAGVTQSPTHLIKTRGQQVTLRCSPISGHKSVSWYQQVLGQGPQFIFQYYEKEERGRGNFPDRFSARQFPNYSSELNVNALLLGDSALYLCASSLAGGNTGELFFGEGSRLTVL.